These T cell receptor beta chains were read from a single sample in a study of T cell responses to AZD1222 COVID-19 vaccine. Using immunoSEQ multiplex PCR, the repertoire was profiled, and TCRdb retains in-frame clones only, with some absent. This sample carries roughly 120,000 clones, about 86% of them seen once, and the ten largest clones take approximately 15%. The sample was peripheral blood, taken 28 days after the second AZD1222 dose. These receptors were collected from an adult who received the AZD1222 COVID-19 vaccine. Each CDR3 is given with its conserved first and last residue. D genes are given only for firm matches. Some rows mark clone size as missing; the rest say once, few, many or name a class of expanded clone.

15 | few | TRBJ2-3 | TRBD2 | TRBV2 | CASSPPLAGGGTQYF | TGTGCCAGCAGTCCTCCGCTGGCGGGAGGGGGTACGCAGTATTTT
16 | . | TRBJ1-2 | . | TRBV3-1/TRBV3-2 | CASSQESHRVSFGYTF | TGTGCCAGCAGCCAAGAAAGCCACAGGGTCTCGTTCGGCTACACCTTC
15 | . | TRBJ2-5 | TRBD1 | TRBV11-2 | CASSGRDSEWETQYF | TGTGCCAGCAGCGGTCGGGACAGCGAGTGGGAGACCCAGTACTTC
13 | . | TRBJ1-5 | TRBD1 | TRBV19 | CASSVTGDQPQHF | TGTGCCAGTAGTGTCACAGGGGATCAGCCCCAGCATTTT
15 | . | TRBJ2-1 | TRBD2 | TRBV11-2 | CASSLLAGLYNEQFF | TGTGCCAGCAGCTTGCTAGCGGGGTTATACAATGAGCAGTTCTTC
16 | . | TRBJ1-2 | TRBD1 | TRBV28 | CASSTWTGGVVYGYTF | TGTGCCAGCAGTACGTGGACAGGGGGCGTCGTTTATGGCTACACCTTC
14 | . | TRBJ2-5 | . | TRBV7-9 | CASSLSRLQETQYF | TGTGCCAGCAGCTTATCCCGCCTCCAAGAGACCCAGTACTTC
18 | . | TRBJ1-1 | TRBD1 | TRBV5-1 | CASSLLSGTGGGNTEAFF | TGCGCCAGCAGCTTGCTCTCTGGGACAGGGGGTGGGAACACTGAAGCTTTCTTT
16 | once | TRBJ2-2 | . | TRBV9 | CASSPERGSGTGELFF | TGTGCCAGCAGCCCCGAACGGGGCTCGGGCACCGGGGAGCTGTTTTTT
15 | . | TRBJ1-1 | . | TRBV5-1 | CASSLTGFGNTEAFF | TGCGCCAGCAGCTTGACCGGATTTGGGAACACTGAAGCTTTCTTT
16 | . | TRBJ1-2 | . | TRBV15 | CATSRDLPPDHYGYTF | TGTGCCACCAGCAGAGACTTACCCCCGGACCACTATGGCTACACCTTC
15 | . | TRBJ1-2 | . | TRBV28 | CASRKSQHLSYGYTF | TGTGCCAGCAGGAAATCCCAACACCTTTCCTATGGCTACACCTTC
17 | . | TRBJ2-7 | TRBD2 | TRBV6-2/TRBV6-3 | CASSPIRTSGGSYEQYF | TGTGCCAGCAGTCCAATCCGGACTAGCGGGGGGTCCTACGAGCAGTACTTC
12 | . | TRBJ1-6 | . | TRBV11-2 | CASSPPGSPLHF | TGTGCCAGCAGCCCCCCCGGGTCACCCCTCCACTTT
15 | . | TRBJ2-3 | . | TRBV6-4 | CASSDGGASTDTQYF | TGTGCCAGCAGTGACGGGGGCGCAAGCACAGATACGCAGTATTTT